Shown below are 21 T cell receptor beta chains from a single sample sequenced in a study of PD-1 blockade in classical Hodgkin lymphoma. Described time point: cycle 4 day 1 (C4D1), after six to seven weeks of nivolumab. Every patient had relapsed following autologous stem cell transplantation, and cohorts differed in brentuximab vedotin exposure. Thawed PBMCs were the source of CD4+ T cells, purified by magnetic negative selection. Here immunoSEQ multiplex PCR was the method, and the copy in TCRdb shows in-frame clones only, minus some. The sample has about 17,000 clones; over 65% are singletons. This sample comprised CD4+ T cells from blood, obtained before the fourth cycle of nivolumab. The receptors shown here come from a human donor with classical Hodgkin lymphoma.

The genes are TRBV9 and TRBJ2-1; TRBD1 matches at 7 bases. This CDR3 spans 14 amino acids. Germline CDR1 SGDLS, CDR2 YYNGEE. With V trimmed by 4 bases and J by 9 bases, 10 bases remained unmatched. For the CDR3, the DNA is TGTGCCAGCAGCACCACAGGGGACATGGGTGAGCAGTTCTTC. Translation gives CASSTTGDMGEQFF. The variable domain in full, completed from reference TRBV9 and TRBJ2-1, reads DSGVTQTPKHLITATGQRVTLRCSPRSGDLSVYWYQQSLDQGLQFLIQYYNGEERAKGNILERFSAQQFPDLHSELNLSSLELGDSALYFCASSTTGDMGEQFFGPGTRLTVL.

The gene calls are TRBV10-3 and TRBJ2-1, with 10 bases aligning to TRBD2. V was pared by 7 bases and J by 9 bases, with 12 bases of the junction left unmatched. Germline V CDR1 and CDR2: ENHRY, SYGVKD. This CDR3 has 15 amino acids. The CDR3 loop is CAITRTSGNRGEQFF. For the CDR3, the DNA is TGTGCCATCACCCGGACTAGCGGAAATCGTGGTGAGCAGTTCTTC.

A word on this clone: At one of its ends the junction is not consistent with the germline gene, which may arise from a read error. The chain uses TRBV7-2 and TRBJ2-4, with 10 bases lining up with TRBD2. The germline V gene encodes CDR1 SGHTA and CDR2 FQGNSA. This CDR3 region has 12 residues. As DNA, the CDR3 is TGTGCCAGCAGCCCCGTTAGCGGGGGGTGGGACTTC. This codes for CASSPVSGGWDF.

This clone qualifies as medium-sized. This chain joins TRBV6-1 and TRBJ1-4; D unresolved. The V gene lost 10 bases and the J gene lost 8 bases, with 8 bases spanning the gap. The CDR3 totals 10 residues. CDR1 MNHNS and CDR2 SASEGT come from the germline V gene. The CDR3 spells CANGWEKLFF. In DNA form, the CDR3 reads TGTGCCAACGGGTGGGAAAAACTGTTTTTT.

This chain connects TRBV5-1 to TRBJ1-2; 8 bases agree with TRBD1. J gave up 4 bases and V 0 bases, and 5 bases lay outside the gene matches. Germline V gene sequence: CDR1 SGHRS, CDR2 YFSETQ. The CDR3 totals 15 residues. CDR3 residues: CASSLGDRGFYGYTF. As DNA, the CDR3 is TGCGCCAGCAGCTTGGGAGACAGGGGCTTCTATGGCTACACCTTC.

This clone qualifies as medium-sized. Other DNA sequences in the sample encode the same CDR3. The chain uses TRBV6-1 and TRBJ1-6; D is undetermined. The CDR3 totals 14 residues. Trimming removed 3 bases at V and 6 bases at J, with 9 bases between. The V gene's germline CDR1 is MNHNS and CDR2 SASEGT. In DNA, the CDR3 is TGTGCCAGCAGTGATCCGGGCCTTAATTCACCCCTCCACTTT. It codes for CASSDPGLNSPLHF.

The V and J genes are TRBV10-3 and TRBJ2-3, with TRBD1 matching 7 bases. Trimming at V came to 2 bases and at J to 5 bases, leaving 1 base not matched to a gene. The CDR3 consists of 13 residues. Germline V gene data show CDR1 as ENHRY and CDR2 as SYGVKD. CDR3 in DNA: TGTGCCATCAGTGAGGGGGACAGAGATACGCAGTATTTT. Translation gives CAISEGDRDTQYF.

V is TRBV7-2 and J is TRBJ2-1; no reliable D call. The ends were cut back, 1 base at V and 12 bases at J, with 10 bases in the middle. Per germline, CDR1 SGHTA and CDR2 FQGNSA. The CDR3 runs 12 residues. CDR3 coding DNA: TGTGCCAGCAGCTTAGAACTGCCACCGCAGTTCTTC. This encodes CASSLELPPQFF.

The chain links TRBV7-9 to TRBJ1-6, with 7 bases identical to TRBD1. CDR1 and CDR2 (germline): SEHNR, FQNEAQ (reference sequence). The CDR3 contains 14 residues. After removal of 3 bases from V and 9 bases from J, the junction contained 5 bases not matched to a gene. The CDR3 is CASSLGQGGSPLHF. CDR3 sequence (DNA): TGTGCCAGCAGCTTGGGGCAGGGGGGTTCACCCCTCCACTTT.

This clone was recorded once. Other nucleotide sequences from this sample produce the same CDR3. The V call is TRBV2, the J call TRBJ2-7; D may be TRBD1 (6 bases). CDR1 SNHLY and CDR2 FYNNEI come from the germline V gene. This CDR3 is built from 14 residues. Trimming pared 3 bases from V and 2 bases from J, leaving 11 bases between. In DNA, the CDR3 is TGTGCCAGCAGTGACCAGGGGTCCACCTACGAGCAGTACTTC. Protein: CASSDQGSTYEQYF.

The V call is TRBV5-4, the J call TRBJ2-1; D remains unclear. The CDR3 runs to 15 residues. Germline V lookup: CDR1 SGHNT, CDR2 YYREEE (reference sequence). V dropped 4 bases and J dropped 3 bases, with 14 bases sitting between them. CDR3 sequence (DNA): TGTGCCAGCAGCCAGGACCCAGCCCTCTACAATGAGCAGTTCTTC. Translated, it gives CASSQDPALYNEQFF.

The chain employs TRBV6-6 and TRBJ2-5; D may match TRBD1 or TRBD2 (5 bases each). This CDR3 is built from 14 residues. Trimming stripped 8 bases from V and 0 bases from J, with 13 bases between. Germline V gene sequence: CDR1 MNHNY, CDR2 SVGAGI (reference sequence). CDR3 protein: CASWDLRYQETQYF. In DNA form, the CDR3 reads TGTGCCAGCTGGGACCTCCGGTACCAAGAGACCCAGTACTTC.

This chain connects TRBV5-1 to TRBJ2-3; TRBD2 aligns across 7 bases. The CDR3 spans 15 residues. The ends lost 1 base at V and 5 bases at J; junction bases unmatched: 7. CDR1 is SGHRS and CDR2 is YFSETQ in the germline V gene. CDR3 sequence reads: CASSLSSSGRDTQYF. The CDR3 nucleotides read TGCGCCAGCAGCTTGTCGTCTAGCGGTAGAGATACGCAGTATTTT.

The chain combines TRBV18 with TRBJ2-2, with TRBD1 as a possible D gene (5 bases). CDR3 length: 15 amino acids. The germline gives CDR1 KGHSH, CDR2 LQKENI. The V gene lost 2 bases and the J gene lost 3 bases, with 10 bases spanning the gap. The chain's CDR3 is CASSPVTRDTGELFF. CDR3 nucleotides: TGTGCCAGCTCACCAGTGACCAGGGACACCGGGGAGCTGTTTTTT.

The chain joins TRBV20-1 to TRBJ1-1; D not resolved. The germline CDR1 and CDR2 sequences are DFQATT and SNEGSKA (reference sequence). V was cut by 6 bases and J by 3 bases, with 8 bases left in between. CDR3 length: 11 amino acids. The CDR3 is CSARRDTEAFF. The CDR3 DNA follows: TGCAGTGCCAGGAGGGACACTGAAGCTTTCTTT.

V is TRBV9 and J is TRBJ2-3, with D tentatively TRBD1 (5 bases). Germline-derived CDR1 and CDR2 are SGDLS and YYNGEE. Trimming pared 4 bases from V and 5 bases from J, leaving 14 bases between. The CDR3 length is 14 residues. This CDR3 is CASSLGSDKDTQYF. As DNA, the CDR3 is TGTGCCAGCAGCTTGGGGTCGGACAAAGATACGCAGTATTTT.

The chain joins TRBV4-3 to TRBJ2-7; D possibly corresponds to TRBD1 (6 bases). Trimming shortened V by 4 bases and J by 0 bases, and 16 bases separated the two germline ends. The CDR3 totals 16 residues. Per germline, CDR1 LGHNA and CDR2 YSLEER. The CDR3 nucleotides are TGCGCCAGCAGCCGAGAGACAGGAATCAGCTCCTACGAGCAGTACTTC. It specifies CASSRETGISSYEQYF.

J is TRBJ2-7 and V is TRBV4-2, with a tentative D call TRBD2 (5 bases). Germline V gene sequence: CDR1 LGHNA, CDR2 YNFKEQ. V was cut by 0 bases and J by 7 bases, with 16 bases left in between. The CDR3 loop spans 15 amino acids. For the CDR3, the DNA is TGTGCCAGCAGCCAAGACGAGTCCCGGCGAGGGGAGCAGTACTTC. It encodes CASSQDESRRGEQYF.

The V and J genes are TRBV7-2 and TRBJ1-2; the match to TRBD1 covers 8 bases. CDR3 size: 14 residues. V lost 5 bases, J lost 3 bases, and 5 bases stayed unmatched. Germline V gives CDR1 SGHTA, CDR2 FQGNSA. Here the CDR3 reads CASSPGQAYYGYTF. The CDR3 DNA reads as TGTGCCAGCAGCCCGGGACAGGCCTACTATGGCTACACCTTC.

This chain connects TRBV4-2 to TRBJ2-2; 9 bases are a match to TRBD1. The CDR3 runs 16 residues. Germline loops: CDR1 LGHNA, CDR2 YNFKEQ. V shed 2 bases and J 0 bases; nucleotides not matched to a gene: 1. The CDR3 region has the DNA TGTGCCAGCAGCCAACGACAGGGGGCGAACACCGGGGAGCTGTTTTTT. Encoded protein: CASSQRQGANTGELFF.

This clone was seen only once. The chain links TRBV18 to TRBJ2-7; D tentatively reads TRBD1 or TRBD2 (5 bases each). V gave up 1 base and J gave up 5 bases, with 12 bases separating them. The CDR3 is made up of 14 amino acids. CDR1 is KGHSH, CDR2 LQKENI, per germline. CDR3 in amino acids: CASSPRQGPDEQYF. The CDR3 region has the DNA TGTGCCAGCTCACCACGTCAGGGACCGGACGAGCAGTACTTC.